The 25 T cell receptor beta chains presented below share a single source sample, sequenced in a study of blood T cell repertoires in COVID-19. Sequencing used immunoSEQ multiplex PCR; TCRdb keeps in-frame clones, though not all of them. The data contain about 290,000 clones, around 90% of them singletons. Specimen: peripheral blood. Source of these receptors: a woman in her thirties or forties who had recovered from COVID-19.

J is TRBJ1-2 and V is TRBV2, with no clear D. Germline CDR1 is SNHLY and CDR2 is FYNNEI. V lost 2 bases and J lost 6, with 13 bases in between. This CDR3 is built from 14 residues. The CDR3: CASSENLGGNGYTF. In nucleotides, the CDR3 is TGTGCCAGCAGTGAAAATTTGGGAGGGAATGGCTACACCTTC.

This sequence joins TRBV7-3 and TRBJ2-5; 9 positions agree with TRBD2. Germline-derived CDR1 and CDR2 are SGHTA and FQGTGA. V lost 2 bases to trimming and J lost 4 bases; unmatched junction nucleotides: 5. The CDR3 spans 15 residues. In nucleotides, the CDR3 is TGTGCCAGCAGCTTAGTAGCGGGAGTCGGAGAGACCCAGTACTTC. Protein product: CASSLVAGVGETQYF.

A remark on this clone: A junction boundary mismatches the germline segment, possibly from a read error. The chain uses TRBV7-9 and TRBJ1-3, with D unclear. Germline lookup yields CDR1 SEHNR and CDR2 FQNEAQ (reference sequence). The CDR3 length is 18 residues. In DNA, the CDR3 is TGTGCCAGCAGCATAGCTGGTGGCGGCGGAGCCTCTGGAAACACCATATATTTT. Residues: CASSIAGGGGASGNTIYF.

The chain couples TRBV27 to TRBJ1-1, with a possible D match to TRBD1 (6 bases). V dropped 5 bases and J dropped 4 bases, with 14 bases sitting between them. The CDR3 has 14 residues. Germline loops: CDR1 MNHEY, CDR2 SMNVEV (reference sequence). Here the CDR3 DNA reads TGTGCCAGCAGTGGCGGACAGCCGGGCACTGAAGCTTTCTTT. This encodes CASSGGQPGTEAFF.

This sequence joins TRBV3-1 (or the pseudogene TRBV3-2) and TRBJ2-2; 7 bases are shared with TRBD1. Looked up from germline, CDR1 is LGHDT and CDR2 is YNNKEL (reference sequence). The CDR3 consists of 16 residues. After removal of 4 bases from V and 5 bases from J, the junction contained 10 bases not matched to a gene. This chain's CDR3 is CASSPSMTGTTGELFF. The CDR3, as DNA: TGTGCCAGCAGCCCGTCCATGACAGGGACAACCGGGGAGCTGTTTTTT.

This chain connects TRBV19 to TRBJ2-3; D possibly corresponds to TRBD2 (6 bases). V lost 3 bases and J 6 bases, leaving 16 bases between the germline ends. The CDR3 totals 15 residues. Germline CDR1 and CDR2: LNHDA and SQIVND (reference sequence). In DNA, the CDR3 is TGTGCCAGTAGTATCGGAGGGGTCGGTATGGATACGCAGTATTTT. It translates to CASSIGGVGMDTQYF.

V and J are TRBV5-1 and TRBJ2-1; 10 nucleotides align to TRBD2. The length of the CDR3 is 19 residues. V trimming: 4 bases; J trimming: 1 base; junction bases outside the gene matches: 14. Germline V lookup: CDR1 SGHRS, CDR2 YFSETQ. CDR3: CASSLSSVAGGKSYNEQFF. CDR3 bases: TGCGCCAGCAGCCTAAGTAGTGTAGCGGGAGGCAAATCCTACAATGAGCAGTTCTTC.

This clone has a handful of counts. The chain joins TRBV5-4 to TRBJ2-1; 7 nucleotides line up with TRBD2. V trimming: 5 bases; J trimming: 6 bases; junction bases outside the gene matches: 11. Germline assignment: CDR1 SGHNT and CDR2 YYREEE (reference sequence). This CDR3 comprises 15 residues. Written as DNA, the CDR3 is TGTGCCAGCAGTTCCCTAGCGGTCCCATCCAATGAGCAGTTCTTC. It codes for CASSSLAVPSNEQFF. Supplemented by reference TRBV5-4 and TRBJ2-1, the full variable domain reads ETGVTQSPTHLIKTRGQQVTLRCSSQSGHNTVSWYQQALGQGPQFIFQYYREEENGRGNFPPRFSGLQFPNYSSELNVNALELDDSALYLCASSSLAVPSNEQFFGPGTRLTVL.

In the case of this clone: The sample carries other DNA sequences with the same CDR3. The J gene is TRBJ2-3, the V gene TRBV10-2, with 11 bases aligning to TRBD2. The CDR3 sequence is 17 residues long. After removal of 4 bases from V and 3 bases from J, the junction contained 9 bases not matched to a gene. Germline CDR1 is WSHSY and CDR2 is SAAADI. The CDR3 here is CASSAETSGVRTDTQYF. In DNA form, the CDR3 reads TGCGCCAGCAGTGCGGAGACTAGCGGGGTGAGGACAGATACGCAGTATTTT.

The genes are TRBV11-3 and TRBJ2-3; 8 bases are a match to TRBD2. Trimming at V came to 7 bases and at J to 0 bases, leaving 18 bases not matched to a gene. The CDR3 is made up of 19 amino acids. Germline V gene sequence: CDR1 SGHNT, CDR2 YENEEA. CDR3 amino acids: CASTRLAQSSKASTDTQYF. For the CDR3, the DNA is TGTGCCAGCACAAGACTAGCGCAATCCTCTAAAGCTAGCACAGATACGCAGTATTTT. Based on the CDR3 plus reference TRBV11-3 and TRBJ2-3, the full variable domain is EAGVVQSPRYKIIEKKQPVAFWCNPISGHNTLYWYLQNLGQGPELLIRYENEEAVDDSQLPKDRFSAERLKGVDSTLKIQPAELGDSAVYLCASTRLAQSSKASTDTQYFGPGTRLTVL.

This chain uses TRBV3-1 (or the pseudogene TRBV3-2) with TRBJ1-5; unclear D gene. This CDR3 has 12 amino acids. CDR1 is LGHDT, CDR2 YNNKEL, per germline (reference sequence). V was clipped by 1 base and J by 5 bases, with 3 bases between them. CDR3 in DNA: TGTGCCAGCAGCCAAGCCTATCAGCCCCAGCATTTT. This codes for CASSQAYQPQHF.

This clone was detected a few times. The chain couples TRBV11-1 to TRBJ2-3; D gene unclear. Trimming pared 0 bases from V and 4 bases from J, leaving 8 bases between. CDR1 is SGHAT and CDR2 is FQDESV in the germline V gene (reference sequence). This CDR3 is 14 amino acids long. CDR3 loop: CASSLAPIPDTQYF. The CDR3 region has the DNA TGTGCCAGCAGCTTAGCTCCCATCCCAGATACGCAGTATTTT. The full variable domain, completed using reference TRBV11-1 and TRBJ2-3, is EAEVAQSPRYKITEKSQAVAFWCDPISGHATLYWYRQILGQGPELLVQFQDESVVDDSQLPKDRFSAERLKGVDSTLKIQPAELGDSAMYLCASSLAPIPDTQYFGPGTRLTVL.

This chain connects TRBV7-9 to TRBJ1-1; tentatively, D is TRBD1 (6 bases). The V end was cut by 5 bases, the J end by 4 bases, with 8 bases between. Per the germline V gene, CDR1 is SEHNR and CDR2 is FQNEAQ (reference sequence). The CDR3 loop spans 12 amino acids. Here the CDR3 reads CASSRGATEAFF. CDR3 DNA: TGTGCCAGCAGCCGGGGGGCCACTGAAGCTTTCTTT.

The chain recombines TRBV5-4 with TRBJ2-1; D unclear. This CDR3 comprises 15 residues. V lost 0 bases and J lost 12, with 19 bases in between. Per germline, CDR1 SGHNT and CDR2 YYREEE (reference sequence). CDR3: CASSLAVYSPGRQFF. CDR3 DNA sequence: TGTGCCAGCAGCTTGGCAGTTTACTCGCCAGGTAGGCAGTTCTTC.

V is TRBV28 and J is TRBJ2-7; 7 positions match TRBD2. Germline V gene lookup returns CDR1 MDHEN and CDR2 SYDVKM. V shed 4 bases and J 4 bases; nucleotides not matched to a gene: 10. This CDR3 region has 15 residues. Here the CDR3 DNA reads TGTGCCAGCAGTTCTCACGGACTAGGCGGGTACGAGCAGTACTTC. It specifies CASSSHGLGGYEQYF. The full variable domain, with the rest looked up from reference TRBV28 and TRBJ2-7, is DVKVTQSSRYLVKRTGEKVFLECVQDMDHENMFWYRQDPGLGLRLIYFSYDVKMKEKGDIPEGYSVSREKKERFSLILESASTNQTSMYLCASSSHGLGGYEQYFGPGTRLTVT.

The chain links TRBV6-5 to TRBJ1-1, with TRBD1 identical over 7 bases. The CDR3 loop spans 14 amino acids. Germline V gives CDR1 MNHEY, CDR2 SVGAGI. Trimming cost V 0 bases and J 7 bases; bases outside gene matches: 5. The CDR3 loop is CASSYSTGIGEAFF. As DNA, the CDR3 is TGTGCCAGCAGTTACTCGACAGGGATTGGTGAAGCTTTCTTT.

The CDR3 here is CASSQEFRKAFF. The CDR3 DNA is TGTGCCAGCAGCCAAGAGTTCAGAAAAGCTTTCTTT. The genes are TRBV14 and TRBJ1-1; D gene uncertain. The germline V gene has CDR1 SGHDN and CDR2 FVKESK. The CDR3 length is 12 residues. V lost 0 bases and J lost 9, with 8 bases in between. Drawing the rest from reference TRBV14 and TRBJ1-1, the complete variable domain is EAGVTQFPSHSVIEKGQTVTLRCDPISGHDNLYWYRRVMGKEIKFLLHFVKESKQDESGMPNNRFLAERTGGTYSTLKVQPAELEDSGVYFCASSQEFRKAFFGQGTRLTVV.

The V and J genes are TRBV7-9 and TRBJ2-1; 16 positions match TRBD2. CDR1 SEHNR and CDR2 FQNEAQ come from the germline V gene (reference sequence). The CDR3 extends over 17 amino acids. The V and J ends lost 1 base and 7 bases, in that order; junction bases with no gene match: 4. CDR3 region: CASSLEGLAGGGNEQFF. CDR3 DNA sequence: TGTGCCAGCAGCTTAGAGGGACTAGCGGGAGGGGGGAATGAGCAGTTCTTC.

V gene TRBV12-3 or TRBV12-4 combines with J gene TRBJ1-5; 8 positions match TRBD1. This CDR3 is 13 amino acids long. The ends lost 6 bases at V and 4 bases at J; junction bases unmatched: 2. CDR3 bases: TGTGCCAGCAGCAGGACAGGGAATCAGCCCCAGCATTTT. This codes for CASSRTGNQPQHF.

The CDR3 here is CASSLGQGAGERTYEQYF. CDR3 sequence (DNA): TGCGCCAGCAGCTTGGGACAGGGAGCGGGAGAACGAACCTACGAGCAGTACTTC. This chain uses TRBV5-1 with TRBJ2-7; the D gene is possibly TRBD2 (8 bases). The CDR3 sequence is 18 residues long. Germline CDR1 and CDR2: SGHRS and YFSETQ. V was clipped by 0 bases and J by 2 bases, with 21 bases between them.

The rearrangement links TRBV6-5 to TRBJ1-2; 8 nucleotides align to TRBD1. The CDR3 is made up of 15 amino acids. V was clipped by 6 bases and J by 7 bases; unmatched bases: 13. Germline V gene data show CDR1 as MNHEY and CDR2 as SVGAGI. CDR3 in DNA: TGTGCCAGCAGCCCCCTCGAGCAGGGGGCTGTTGGCTACACCTTC. Its translation: CASSPLEQGAVGYTF.

This sequence joins TRBV6-5 and TRBJ1-2, with TRBD1 matching over 10 bases. CDR3 length: 14 residues. V trimming: 2 bases; J trimming: 10 bases; junction bases outside the gene matches: 7. Germline V lookup: CDR1 MNHEY, CDR2 SVGAGI. The CDR3 coding sequence is TGTGCCAGCAGTTACACAGGGACAGGGGCCGACTACACCTTC. Its protein product is CASSYTGTGADYTF.

The chain uses TRBV18 and TRBJ2-1; TRBD2 might be the D (5 bases). Germline-derived CDR1 and CDR2 are KGHSH and LQKENI. This CDR3 has 13 residues. Trimming took off 5 bases at V and 10 bases at J, with 15 bases between the two ends. The CDR3 DNA sequence: TGTGCCAGCTCAGGATCCCGGGGATTAGAGCAGTTCTTC. This sequence encodes CASSGSRGLEQFF.

The rearrangement links TRBV7-2 to TRBJ2-1, with D perhaps TRBD2 (6 bases). The V end was cut by 2 bases, the J end by 3 bases, with 14 bases between. Germline loops: CDR1 SGHTA, CDR2 FQGNSA. This CDR3 is 16 amino acids long. CDR3 residues: CASSLSSSADYNEQFF. The DNA of the CDR3 is TGTGCCAGCAGCTTATCGTCTAGCGCCGACTACAATGAGCAGTTCTTC.

The chain links TRBV5-4 to TRBJ2-2; TRBD2 matches at 10 bases. Germline V gene lookup returns CDR1 SGHNT and CDR2 YYREEE (reference sequence). The trim removed 4 bases at V and 8 bases at J, leaving 8 bases unmatched. The CDR3 sequence is 15 residues long. CDR3 amino acids: CASSPGTSVSGELFF. The CDR3 DNA is TGTGCCAGCAGCCCCGGGACTAGCGTTTCGGGGGAGCTGTTTTTT.